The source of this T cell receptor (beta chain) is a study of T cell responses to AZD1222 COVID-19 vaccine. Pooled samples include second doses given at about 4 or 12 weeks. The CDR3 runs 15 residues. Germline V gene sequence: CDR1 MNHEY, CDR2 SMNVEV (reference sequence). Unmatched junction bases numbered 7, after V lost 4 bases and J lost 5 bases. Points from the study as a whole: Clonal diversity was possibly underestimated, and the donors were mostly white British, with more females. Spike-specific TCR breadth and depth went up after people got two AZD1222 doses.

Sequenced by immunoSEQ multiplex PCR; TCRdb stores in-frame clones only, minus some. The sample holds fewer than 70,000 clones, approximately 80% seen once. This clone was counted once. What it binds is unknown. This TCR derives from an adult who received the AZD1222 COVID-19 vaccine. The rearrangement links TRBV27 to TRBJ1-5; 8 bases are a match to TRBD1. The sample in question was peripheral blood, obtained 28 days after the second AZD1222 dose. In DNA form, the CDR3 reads TGTGCCAGCAGTTCACTTCAGGGGGCGCATCAGCCCCAGCATTTT. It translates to CASSSLQGAHQPQHF.